This entry features one T cell receptor (beta chain) sequence. Unmatched junction bases numbered 4, after V lost 3 bases and J lost 3 bases. Germline CDR1 reads LGHNA; CDR2 reads YNFKEQ. This CDR3 contains 15 residues. The sample comes from a study of blood T cell repertoires in COVID-19. Overall study: T cells, B-cell-depleted T cells, or PBMCs supplied cDNA or gDNA.

Per the original methods: The authors estimated nucleated cell counts from reference gene primer amplification. Measured with immunoSEQ multiplex PCR; TCRdb has only the in-frame clones, and not every one. V and J calls and clone size are copied from that table; D and trimming were computed from the DNA. The sample lists approximately 170,000 clones, about 87% occurring once. This clonotype originated in a woman aged 80 or over with COVID-19, enrolled during active disease. V usage is TRBV4-2 and J usage is TRBJ1-5, with 8 bases identical to TRBD1. The sequencing sample was made of peripheral blood. The CDR3 loop is CASSQTGAINQPQHF. The CDR3, as DNA: TGTGCCAGCAGCCAGACAGGGGCTATCAATCAGCCCCAGCATTTT.